One sample yielded the 5 T cell receptor beta chains listed below, sequenced in a study of T-cell memory formation after mild COVID-19. TCRdb reprocessed the 5' RACE reads via MiXCR and lists one record per CDR3 protein. Of hundreds of thousands of distinct CDR3 sequences listed, 20% to 25% are singletons. Sequences were obtained from PBMCs or a T cell subset sorted from them (not recorded which). These receptors came from an adult woman who had mild COVID-19 (a few samples of this study predate the infection). Cell type and time point are not known.

Points on this clonotype: The germline gene is not matched at one end of the junction; a read error may be the cause. V is TRBV29-1 and J is TRBJ2-2, with TRBD2 matching over 8 bases. The CDR3 has 17 residues. Looked up from germline, CDR1 is SQVTM and CDR2 is ANQGSEA. The chain's CDR3 is CSVVASGYELNTGGLFF. The CDR3 DNA follows: TGCAGCGTTGTTGCTAGCGGGTACGAATTAAACACCGGGGGGCTGTTTTTT.

The chain employs TRBV6-5 and TRBJ2-2; TRBD1 is a possible D gene (6 bases). V lost 10 bases and J 4 bases, leaving 16 bases between the germline ends. Germline values: CDR1 MNHEY, CDR2 SVGAGI. The CDR3 is made up of 14 amino acids. CDR3 in amino acids: CATIPQGRTGELFF. DNA for the CDR3: TGTGCCACCATACCACAGGGTCGCACCGGGGAGCTGTTTTTT.

This clonotype came up a few times. The chain joins TRBV12-3 or TRBV12-4 to TRBJ2-5, with D tentatively TRBD1 (6 bases). Trimming shortened V by 3 bases and J by 4 bases, and 21 bases separated the two germline ends. The CDR3 runs 17 residues. DNA for the CDR3: TGTGCCAGCAGTTTGCTCACAGGGTTAAACGTCGGAGAGACCCAGTACTTC. This encodes CASSLLTGLNVGETQYF.

The chain links TRBV20-1 to TRBJ2-1, with TRBD1 matching over 8 bases. Trimming at V came to 0 bases and at J to 6 bases, leaving 7 bases not matched to a gene. The CDR3 loop spans 15 amino acids. CDR1 and CDR2 from the germline V gene are DFQATT and SNEGSKA (reference sequence). DNA of the CDR3: TGCAGTGCTAGAGATCTACGGACAGGGCCCAATGAGCAGTTCTTC. Encoded protein: CSARDLRTGPNEQFF.

There are many counts of this clonotype. This chain links TRBV12-3 or TRBV12-4 with TRBJ2-1, with D unclear. The CDR3 is 13 residues long. Trimming stripped 7 bases from V and 10 bases from J, with 17 bases between. The DNA of the CDR3 is TGTGCCAGCAACTCCATAGTGGGAAACGAGCAGTTCTTC. Residues: CASNSIVGNEQFF.